The rows below give T cell receptor beta chains drawn from one sample of a study of T cells in Graves' hyperthyroidism and ophthalmopathy. Via MiXCR, TCRdb re-called the multiplex PCR reads, giving one row per CDR3 protein. The sample carries approximately 300,000 distinct CDR3 sequences, around 17% recorded once. The specimen sequenced was blood. Every receptor here comes from a man aged 25 to 40 with Graves' hyperthyroidism. The conserved cysteine and the conserved F or W are not part of the CDR3 here.

len,j_gene,v_gene,CDR3aa
12,TRBJ2-7,TRBV20-1,SARDPGRTYEQY
10,TRBJ2-7,TRBV3-1,ASSQGPGEQY
13,TRBJ2-1,TRBV7-2,ASSHWTGYYNEQF
13,TRBJ1-2,TRBV7-9,ASSYNGQPIYGYT
10,TRBJ2-4,TRBV20-1,SAIQIKNIQY
11,TRBJ1-6,TRBV7-9,ASSLGGNSPLH
11,TRBJ2-1,TRBV19,ASSRLAGGWQF
14,TRBJ2-6,TRBV5-1,ASSFRQVSGANVLT
11,TRBJ2-5,TRBV30,AQGASGRKTQY
13,TRBJ1-1,TRBV7-9,ASSFRDSSNTEAF
17,TRBJ2-5,TRBV12-3/TRBV12-4,ASSNDRGPSSGTQETQY
13,TRBJ1-6,TRBV24-1,ATSDPRIPNSPLH
13,TRBJ2-3,TRBV15,ATSRGRDSTDTQY
11,TRBJ2-1,TRBV5-1,ATAWGLGNEQF
13,TRBJ1-2,TRBV13,ASSLRKTGDYGYT
14,TRBJ2-7,TRBV5-1,ASSFPGTGPTYEQY
17,TRBJ2-1,TRBV6-2/TRBV6-3,ASSLFLAGGPRIPGEQF
13,TRBJ2-2,TRBV5-1,ASSQMGDRSGELF
10,TRBJ2-3,TRBV27,ATAVLTDTQY
13,TRBJ2-7,TRBV9,ASSVEGTTAYEQY
18,TRBJ2-1,TRBV6-5,ASSYSKWTSVRYPLGEQF
10,TRBJ1-6,TRBV4-1,ASSRDGASLH
12,TRBJ2-7,TRBV2,ASKLGGRDYEQY
11,TRBJ2-7,TRBV2,ASSPPGPYEQY
10,TRBJ2-5,TRBV2,ASSKREETQY
13,TRBJ2-7,TRBV3-1,ASSQGRATAYEQY
17,TRBJ2-1,TRBV20-1,SAHDLLKAGGPRTVEQF
13,TRBJ2-1,TRBV2,ASKQAGRSYNEQF
11,TRBJ1-1,TRBV27,ASSLRRVTEAF
10,TRBJ2-3,TRBV7-2,AGGAGGDAQY
13,TRBJ2-3,TRBV6-1,ASSGPPESWAAQY
11,TRBJ1-6,TRBV20-1,SARIQGNSPLH
11,TRBJ1-6,TRBV5-5,ASRQGDNSPLH
9,TRBJ2-1,TRBV20-1,SARTGTEQF
12,TRBJ1-2,TRBV5-1,ASSDMTAFYGYT
13,TRBJ2-1,TRBV11-2,ASSLEGGLVDEQF
16,TRBJ2-5,TRBV5-1,ARSLARVLDSSQETQY
19,TRBJ2-7,TRBV4-2,ASSQDSRTSGRAGSSYEQY
10,TRBJ1-5,TRBV18,ASSERDQPQH
13,TRBJ2-7,TRBV18,ASSPQGGGLREQY
11,TRBJ1-2,TRBV18,ASSSGEVYGYT
10,TRBJ2-4,TRBV28,ASSPWRSRPY
9,TRBJ2-1,TRBV11-3,ASSSVAEQF
12,TRBJ2-3,TRBV9,ASRDSKGTDTQY
12,TRBJ1-6,TRBV7-9,ASSLASGVSPLH
17,TRBJ1-5,TRBV7-8,ASSLVPWSRKGSNQPPH
10,TRBJ2-3,TRBV20-1,SADSPLDTQY
12,TRBJ2-1,TRBV18,ASSPGGRDNEQF
15,TRBJ2-3,TRBV2,ASSTTGLADLTDTQY
15,TRBJ2-3,TRBV20-1,SAREPRRYSNTDTQY
12,TRBJ2-3,TRBV20-1,SARDRHESDTQY
13,TRBJ2-1,TRBV2,ASSGANPSYNEQF
14,TRBJ2-7,TRBV5-1,ASSSRIWTGADEQY
13,TRBJ2-2,TRBV5-4,ASSQGTSYTGELF
12,TRBJ2-1,TRBV12-3/TRBV12-4,ASIGGRGDNEQF
14,TRBJ1-1,TRBV19,ASSIDVASLNTEAF
14,TRBJ2-1,TRBV12-3/TRBV12-4,ASSFPLQGARNEQF
15,TRBJ2-1,TRBV3-1,ASSPRGTMSSYNEQF
12,TRBJ2-1,TRBV12-3/TRBV12-4,ASSLRVRGGEQF
11,TRBJ1-4,TRBV28,ASSPGWGEKLF